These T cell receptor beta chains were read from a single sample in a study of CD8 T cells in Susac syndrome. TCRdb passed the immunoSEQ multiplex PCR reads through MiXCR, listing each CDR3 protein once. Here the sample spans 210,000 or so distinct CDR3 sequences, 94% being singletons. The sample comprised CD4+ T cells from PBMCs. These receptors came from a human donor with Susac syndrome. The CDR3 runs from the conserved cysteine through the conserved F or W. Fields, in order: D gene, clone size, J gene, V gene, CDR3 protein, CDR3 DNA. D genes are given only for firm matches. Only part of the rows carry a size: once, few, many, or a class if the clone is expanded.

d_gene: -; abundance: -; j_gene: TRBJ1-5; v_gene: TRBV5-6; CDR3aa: CASSFRANQPQHF; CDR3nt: TGTGCCAGCAGCTTCAGAGCAAATCAGCCCCAGCATTTT
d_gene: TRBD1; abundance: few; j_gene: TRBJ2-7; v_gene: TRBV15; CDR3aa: CATSREGTGSYEQYF; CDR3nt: TGTGCCACCAGCAGAGAAGGGACAGGCTCCTACGAGCAGTACTTC
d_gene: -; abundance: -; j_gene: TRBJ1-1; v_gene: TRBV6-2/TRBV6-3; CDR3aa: CAASGAGAFF; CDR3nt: TGTGCCGCCTCGGGGGCAGGAGCTTTCTTT
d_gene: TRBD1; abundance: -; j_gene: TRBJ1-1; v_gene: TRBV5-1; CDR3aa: CASTMTGDDTEAFF; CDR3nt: TGCGCCAGCACAATGACAGGGGACGACACTGAAGCTTTCTTT
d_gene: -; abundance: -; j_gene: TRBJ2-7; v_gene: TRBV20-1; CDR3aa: CSAGRTHYEQYF; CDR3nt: TGCAGTGCTGGCAGGACACACTACGAGCAGTACTTC
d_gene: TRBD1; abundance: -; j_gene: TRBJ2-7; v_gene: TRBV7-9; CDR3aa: CASSSGQGLYEQYF; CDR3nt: TGTGCCAGCAGCTCGGGACAGGGTTTATACGAGCAGTACTTC
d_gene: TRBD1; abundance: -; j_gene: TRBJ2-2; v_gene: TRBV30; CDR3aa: CAWSGQGRTGELFF; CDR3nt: TGTGCCTGGAGTGGACAGGGGAGAACCGGGGAGCTGTTTTTT
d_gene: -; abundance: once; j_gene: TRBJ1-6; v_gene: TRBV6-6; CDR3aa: CASIFEGAGSPLHF; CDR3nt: TGTGCCAGCATTTTCGAAGGGGCGGGGTCACCCCTCCACTTT
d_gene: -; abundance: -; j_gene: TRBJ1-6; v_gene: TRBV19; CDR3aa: CASSSTEGSPLHF; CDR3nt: TGTGCCAGTAGTTCGACGGAGGGCTCACCCCTCCACTTT
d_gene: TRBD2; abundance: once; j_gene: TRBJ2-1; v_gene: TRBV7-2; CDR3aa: CASSRSSGVSYNEQFF; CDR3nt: TGTGCCAGCAGCCGAAGCAGCGGGGTATCCTACAATGAGCAGTTCTTC
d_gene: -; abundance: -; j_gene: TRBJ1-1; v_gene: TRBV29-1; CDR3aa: CSVEPLTNTEAFF; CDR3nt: TGCAGCGTTGAACCCCTCACAAACACTGAAGCTTTCTTT
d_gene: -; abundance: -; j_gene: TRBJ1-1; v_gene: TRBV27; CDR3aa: CASTSTWGRLNTEAFF; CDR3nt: TGTGCCAGCACCAGCACCTGGGGCAGACTGAACACTGAAGCTTTCTTT
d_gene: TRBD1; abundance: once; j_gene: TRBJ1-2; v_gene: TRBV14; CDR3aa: CASSRRDRDYGYTF; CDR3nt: TGTGCCAGCAGCCGCCGGGACAGGGACTATGGCTACACCTTC
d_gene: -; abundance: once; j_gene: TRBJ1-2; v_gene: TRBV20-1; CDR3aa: CSASVTGREGYTF; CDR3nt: TGCAGTGCTAGCGTCACAGGGAGGGAAGGCTACACCTTC
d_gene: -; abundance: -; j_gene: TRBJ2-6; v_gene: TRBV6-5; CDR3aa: CASSYGTGGSSGANVLTF; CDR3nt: TGTGCCAGCAGTTACGGAACGGGGGGCAGCTCTGGGGCCAACGTCCTGACTTTC
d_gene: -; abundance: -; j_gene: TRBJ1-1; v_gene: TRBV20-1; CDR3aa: CSAGGTMNTEAFF; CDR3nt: TGCAGTGCTGGAGGAACAATGAACACTGAAGCTTTCTTT
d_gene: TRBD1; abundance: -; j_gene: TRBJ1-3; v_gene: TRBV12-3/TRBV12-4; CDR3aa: CASSQQGFSENTIYF; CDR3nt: TGTGCCAGCAGTCAACAGGGGTTCTCTGAAAACACCATATATTTT
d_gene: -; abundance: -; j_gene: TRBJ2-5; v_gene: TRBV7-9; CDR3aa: CASSLGDQDSQETQYF; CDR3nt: TGTGCCAGCAGCTTAGGGGACCAGGACTCCCAAGAGACCCAGTACTTC
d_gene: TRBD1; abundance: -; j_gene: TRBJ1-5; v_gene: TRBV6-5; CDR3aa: CASSYLSQGASNQPQHF; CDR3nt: TGTGCCAGCAGTTACCTATCACAGGGGGCTAGCAATCAGCCCCAGCATTTT
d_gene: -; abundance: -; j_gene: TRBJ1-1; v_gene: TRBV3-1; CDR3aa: CASSPYRTALNTEAFF; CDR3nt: TGTGCCAGCAGCCCTTATAGGACAGCCCTGAACACTGAAGCTTTCTTT
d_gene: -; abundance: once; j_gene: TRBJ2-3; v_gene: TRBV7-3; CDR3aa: CASRMDRNTDTQYF; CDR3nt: TGTGCCAGCAGGATGGACAGAAACACAGATACGCAGTATTTT
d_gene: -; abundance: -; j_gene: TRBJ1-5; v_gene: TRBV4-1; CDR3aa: CASSQEPSRVIQPQHF; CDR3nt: TGCGCCAGCAGCCAAGAGCCCTCACGGGTGATTCAGCCCCAGCATTTT
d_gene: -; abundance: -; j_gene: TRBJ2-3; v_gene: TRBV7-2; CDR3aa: CASSFTTTGFATDTQYF; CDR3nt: TGTGCCAGCAGCTTCACCACGACAGGCTTTGCCACAGATACGCAGTATTTT
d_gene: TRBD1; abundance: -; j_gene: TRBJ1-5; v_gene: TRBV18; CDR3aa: CASSPPPGGGDQPQHF; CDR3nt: TGTGCCAGCTCACCACCCCCAGGGGGGGGCGATCAGCCCCAGCATTTT
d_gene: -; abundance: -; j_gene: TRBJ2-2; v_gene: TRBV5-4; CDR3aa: CASSSPGPSSGELFF; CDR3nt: TGTGCCAGCAGCTCCCCGGGTCCTAGCAGCGGGGAGCTGTTTTTT
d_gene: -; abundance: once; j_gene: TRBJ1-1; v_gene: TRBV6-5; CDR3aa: CASSLQGAAFF; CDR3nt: TGTGCCAGCAGTCTCCAGGGAGCAGCTTTCTTT
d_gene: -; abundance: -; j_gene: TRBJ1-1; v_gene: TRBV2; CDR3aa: CASSGQLPQSNTEAFF; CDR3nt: TGTGCCAGCAGTGGACAGTTGCCCCAGTCGAACACTGAAGCTTTCTTT
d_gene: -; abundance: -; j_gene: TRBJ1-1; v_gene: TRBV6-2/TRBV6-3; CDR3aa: CASSYSSFGGTEAFF; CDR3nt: TGTGCCAGCAGTTACTCTTCATTCGGGGGCACTGAAGCTTTCTTT
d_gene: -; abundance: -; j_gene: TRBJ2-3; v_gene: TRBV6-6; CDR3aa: CASHPGSGLTDTQYF; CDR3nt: TGTGCCAGTCACCCGGGGAGCGGACTCACAGATACGCAGTATTTT
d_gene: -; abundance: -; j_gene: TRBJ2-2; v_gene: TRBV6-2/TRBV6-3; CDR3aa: CASSLGRITGELFF; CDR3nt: TGTGCCAGCAGCCTAGGACGGATCACCGGGGAGCTGTTTTTT
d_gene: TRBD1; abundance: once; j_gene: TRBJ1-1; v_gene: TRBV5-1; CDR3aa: CASSLEGQGAYTEAFF; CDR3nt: TGCGCCAGCAGCTTGGAGGGACAGGGGGCATACACTGAAGCTTTCTTT